This T cell receptor (beta chain) was sequenced for a study of OX40 agonist ivuxolimab in advanced cancers. The overall study: The mean age was approximately 60 years, ranging from about 20 to 90, with approximately 83% of participants male. Partial responses were achieved by three patients: one hepatocellular carcinoma, two cutaneous melanoma.

Patients with autoimmune history or systemic immunosuppression were excluded. Samples were taken at baseline and on day 1 of cycles 4 and 7. V lost 5 bases and J lost 3, with 14 bases in between. Germline V gene data show CDR1 as MNHEY and CDR2 as SMNVEV (reference sequence). The CDR3 is 14 residues long. Using immunoSEQ multiplex PCR, the repertoire was profiled, and TCRdb retains in-frame clones only, with some absent. The data hold about 25,000 clones, with 65% to 90% observed a single time. The origin of this receptor is an adult with an advanced solid tumor such as melanoma, head and neck, liver or kidney cancer. The rearrangement links TRBV27 to TRBJ2-7, with a possible D match to TRBD2 (6 bases). The sample consisted of CD4+ or CD8+ T cells sorted from blood, taken in a trial of the OX40 agonist ivuxolimab. CDR3 protein: CASSRPGGFYEQYF. As DNA, the CDR3 is TGTGCCAGCAGTCGCCCCGGGGGATTCTACGAGCAGTACTTC.